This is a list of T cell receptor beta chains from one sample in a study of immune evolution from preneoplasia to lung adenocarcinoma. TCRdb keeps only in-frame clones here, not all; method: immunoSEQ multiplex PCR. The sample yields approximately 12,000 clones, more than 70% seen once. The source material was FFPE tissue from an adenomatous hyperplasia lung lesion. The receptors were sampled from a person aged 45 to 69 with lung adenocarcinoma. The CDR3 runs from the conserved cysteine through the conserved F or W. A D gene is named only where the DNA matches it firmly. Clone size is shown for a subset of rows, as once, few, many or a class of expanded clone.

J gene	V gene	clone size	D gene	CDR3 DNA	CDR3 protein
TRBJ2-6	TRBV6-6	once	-	TGTGCCAGCACCGAGGAGAGGTCCCCTGGGGCCAACGTCCTGACTTTC	CASTEERSPGANVLTF
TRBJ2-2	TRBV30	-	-	TGTGCCTGGAGGAGAACCGGGGAGCTGTTTTTT	CAWRRTGELFF
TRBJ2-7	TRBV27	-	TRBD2	TGTGCCAGCAGTCTCCTACTAGCGGGAGGGTACTCGGAGCAGTACTTC	CASSLLLAGGYSEQYF
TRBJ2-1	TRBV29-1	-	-	TGCAGCGTTGCGTTAGGGTACAATGAGCAGTTCTTC	CSVALGYNEQFF
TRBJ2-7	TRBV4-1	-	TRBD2	TGCGCCAGCAGCCAAGCTGCGGGAGGGAGCTCCTACGAGCAGTACTTC	CASSQAAGGSSYEQYF
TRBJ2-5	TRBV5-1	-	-	TGCGCCAGCAGCACACAAGAGACCCAGTACTTC	CASSTQETQYF
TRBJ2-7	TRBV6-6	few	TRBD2	TGTGCCAGCGCACTGACTAGCGAGCTCTACGAGCAGTACTTC	CASALTSELYEQYF
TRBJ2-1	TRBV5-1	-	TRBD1	TGCGCCAGCAGACCCAGGACGGTACCTCCAGGGGGTGAGCAGTTCTTC	CASRPRTVPPGGEQFF
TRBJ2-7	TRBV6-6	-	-	TGTGCCAGCAAAGCTCGCACGGAGTCCTACGAGCAGTACTTC	CASKARTESYEQYF
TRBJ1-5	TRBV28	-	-	TGTGCCAGCAGTTTATCGGGGTTTTCAGGAAATCAGCCCCAGCATTTT	CASSLSGFSGNQPQHF
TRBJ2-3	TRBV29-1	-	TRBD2	TGCAGCGTTGAAGATTGGGCTAGCGGGACTAGCACAGATACGCAGTATTTT	CSVEDWASGTSTDTQYF
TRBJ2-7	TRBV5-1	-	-	TGCGCCAGCAAATCGGGGCCTAGCTCCTACGAGCAGTACTTC	CASKSGPSSYEQYF
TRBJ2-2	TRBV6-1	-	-	TGTGCCAGCCGGCTGCCAGCGGTGGGGGAGCTGTTTTTT	CASRLPAVGELFF
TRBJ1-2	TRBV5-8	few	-	TGTGCCAGCAGACCCAACTATGGCTACACCTTC	CASRPNYGYTF
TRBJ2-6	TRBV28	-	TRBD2	TGTGCCAGCAGTTTTATCGGGCGGGGGGAATCTGGGGCCAACGTCCTGACTTTC	CASSFIGRGESGANVLTF
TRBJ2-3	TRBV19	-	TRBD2	TGTGCCAGTAGTATAGGAGCGCGGGAGTGGTATACGCAGTATTTT	CASSIGAREWYTQYF
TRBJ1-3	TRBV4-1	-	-	TGCGCCAGCAGCCAAGAAAGGAGAGCTGCTGGAAACACCATATATTTT	CASSQERRAAGNTIYF
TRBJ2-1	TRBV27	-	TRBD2	TGTGCCAGCAGTCCCCTAGCGGTCTCCTACAATGAGCAGTTCTTC	CASSPLAVSYNEQFF
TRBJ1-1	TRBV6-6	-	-	TGTGCCAGCAGCCTACTGGGGGGCCAAGGGAACACTGAAGCTTTCTTT	CASSLLGGQGNTEAFF
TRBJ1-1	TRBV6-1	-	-	TGTGCCAGCAGTGAAACCGTGGACACTGAGGCTTTCTTT	CASSETVDTEAFF
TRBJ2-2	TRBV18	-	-	TGTGCCAGCTCACCACAACTGGCTACGAACACCGGGGAGCTGTTTTTT	CASSPQLATNTGELFF
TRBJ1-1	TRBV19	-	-	TGTGCCAGTAGTAAGGCAGGACTAACGAACACTGAAGCTTTCTTT	CASSKAGLTNTEAFF
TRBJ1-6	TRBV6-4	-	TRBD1	TGTGCCAGCACTGACAGGGGGAGCTCCTATAATTCACCCCTCCACTTT	CASTDRGSSYNSPLHF
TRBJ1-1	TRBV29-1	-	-	TGCAGCGTTCTTTTTGGGCAAAAGAACACTGAAGCTTTCTTT	CSVLFGQKNTEAFF
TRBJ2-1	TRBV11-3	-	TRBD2	TGTGCCAGCAGCTTAGGAGCGGGAGGGCGTCGTGATGAGCAGTTCTTC	CASSLGAGGRRDEQFF
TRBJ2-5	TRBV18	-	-	TGTGCCAGCTCACCATTTGAAGAGACCCAGTACTTC	CASSPFEETQYF
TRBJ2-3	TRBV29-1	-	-	TGCAGCGTTGGGACTAGCACAGATACGCAGTATTTT	CSVGTSTDTQYF
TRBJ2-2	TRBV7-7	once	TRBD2	TGTGCAACAACCTTAGCGGGAGCCACCGGGGAGCTGTTTTTT	CATTLAGATGELFF
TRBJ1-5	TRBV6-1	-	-	TGTGCCAGCAACCGGGACGGCAATCAGCCCCAGCATTTT	CASNRDGNQPQHF
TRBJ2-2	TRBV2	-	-	TGTGCCAGCAGTGAAGCGCGCTTTCGAAGCACCGGGGAGCTGTTTTTT	CASSEARFRSTGELFF
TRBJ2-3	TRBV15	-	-	TGTGCCACCAGCAGGGAAGACAGTTACACAGATACGCAGTATTTT	CATSREDSYTDTQYF
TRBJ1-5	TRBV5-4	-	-	TGTGCCAGAGAGGCTCTACAGAATCAGCCCCAGCATTTT	CAREALQNQPQHF
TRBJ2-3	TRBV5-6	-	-	TGTGCCAGCAGCCCGCTGCTTGGCACAGATACGCAGTATTTT	CASSPLLGTDTQYF
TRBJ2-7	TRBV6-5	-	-	TGTGCCAGCAAAGGGGTGTACGAGCAGTACTTC	CASKGVYEQYF
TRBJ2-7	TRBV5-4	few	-	TGTGCCAGCAGCCCCGATTTTTCCCGAGAGCAGTACTTC	CASSPDFSREQYF
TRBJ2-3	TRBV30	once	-	TGTGCCTGGCTCCGGGACTTCACAGATACGCAGTATTTT	CAWLRDFTDTQYF
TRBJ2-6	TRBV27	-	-	TGTGCCAGCAGTTTAGGAGCCGGACACCAGTCTGGGGCCAACGTCCTGACTTTC	CASSLGAGHQSGANVLTF
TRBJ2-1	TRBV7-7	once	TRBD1	TGTGCCAGCAGCAAACAGGCAGGGGGATTTGAGCAGTTCTTC	CASSKQAGGFEQFF
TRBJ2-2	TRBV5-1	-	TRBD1	TGCGCCAGCAGCTTGGCCGTGGCAGGGGGCTTTGCCGGGGAGCTGTTTTTT	CASSLAVAGGFAGELFF
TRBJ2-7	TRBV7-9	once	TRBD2	TGTGCCAGCAGCTTAGTGAGCGGGAGGGCCCTCAGCGAGCAGTACTTC	CASSLVSGRALSEQYF
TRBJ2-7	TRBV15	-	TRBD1	TGTGCCACCTCCGGGACAGGGATCTACGAGCAGTACTTC	CATSGTGIYEQYF
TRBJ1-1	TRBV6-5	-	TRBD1	TGTGCCAGCAGTTCAGGGGGCAACACTGAAGCTTTCTTT	CASSSGGNTEAFF
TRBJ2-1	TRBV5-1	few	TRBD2	TGCGCCAGCAGCCCGGGCTATAGCGGGAGGGCCTTAAGCTCCTACAATGAGCAGTTCTTC	CASSPGYSGRALSSYNEQFF
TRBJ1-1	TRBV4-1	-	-	TGCGCCAGCAGCCGTCCAGGTTTTTCGAACACTGAAGCTTTCTTT	CASSRPGFSNTEAFF
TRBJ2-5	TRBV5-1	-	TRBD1	TGCGCCAGCAGCTTTCAGGGGGCGAGGTTAGAGACCCAGTACTTC	CASSFQGARLETQYF
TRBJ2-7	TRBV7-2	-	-	TGTGCCAGCAGCAACGGGCGGCAGTACTTC	CASSNGRQYF
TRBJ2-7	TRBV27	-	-	TGTGCCAGCAGCGGGAGCTCCTACGAGCAGTACTTC	CASSGSSYEQYF
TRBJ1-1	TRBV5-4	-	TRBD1	TGTGCCAGCAGTTACCCAGGGGGAGAAGCTTTCTTT	CASSYPGGEAFF
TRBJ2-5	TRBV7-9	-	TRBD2	TGTGCCAGCAGCTTCGCTAGCGGGAGTTACCAAGAGACCCAGTACTTC	CASSFASGSYQETQYF
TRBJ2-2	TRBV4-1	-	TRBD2	TGCGCCAGCAGCCAAGGGTGGGGGGGGAACACCGGGGAGCTGTTTTTT	CASSQGWGGNTGELFF
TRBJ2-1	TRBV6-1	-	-	TGTGCCAGCAGTGGAGTTTTGAGGTTCTTC	CASSGVLRFF
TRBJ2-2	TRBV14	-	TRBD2	TGTGCCAGCAGTGACATGACTAGCTTCACCACCGGGGAGCTGTTTTTT	CASSDMTSFTTGELFF
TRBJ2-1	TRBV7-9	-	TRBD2	TGTGCCAGCAGCCCAGGGACTAGCGGCCGCAACAATGAGCAGTTCTTC	CASSPGTSGRNNEQFF
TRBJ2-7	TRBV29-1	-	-	TGCAGCGCCGCGGACAGACGGAGCTCCTACGAGCAGTACTTC	CSAADRRSSYEQYF
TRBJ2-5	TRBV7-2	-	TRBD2	TGTGCCAGCAGCCTGACTAGCGGGAGGATCGGGCAAGAGACCCAGTACTTC	CASSLTSGRIGQETQYF
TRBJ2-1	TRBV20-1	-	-	TGCAGCGCCGGAGGGCCGGTGCAGTTCTTC	CSAGGPVQFF
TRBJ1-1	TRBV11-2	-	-	TGTGCCAGCAGCTCTGTCATGAACACTGAAGCTTTCTTT	CASSSVMNTEAFF